The 9 T cell receptor beta chains listed next were all sequenced from one sample in a study of blood T cell repertoires in COVID-19. This table comes from immunoSEQ multiplex PCR, and its TCRdb copy is limited to in-frame clones, with some not included. The table lists 300,000 to 350,000 clones, roughly 87% of them singletons, with around 9% in the top ten. The specimen sequenced was PBMCs or T cells enriched from blood (not recorded which). All receptors come from a woman aged 18-29 years who had recovered from COVID-19.

This rearrangement joins TRBV7-2 to TRBJ2-3, with a possible D match to TRBD2 (5 bases). The V and J ends lost 3 bases and 2 bases respectively, with 18 bases between them. This CDR3 contains 17 residues. Germline V CDR1 and CDR2: SGHTA, FQGNSA. The CDR3 DNA follows: TGTGCCAGCAGCTTGGGAGCCCAGATCGTATCCACAGATACGCAGTATTTT. It yields the protein CASSLGAQIVSTDTQYF.

The count of this clone is one. The chain joins TRBV20-1 to TRBJ1-2, with D unclear. Germline V gene data show CDR1 as DFQATT and CDR2 as SNEGSKA (reference sequence). This CDR3 is built from 11 residues. The V and J ends lost 7 bases and 7 bases respectively, with 13 bases between them. The CDR3 DNA reads as TGCAGTGTTGGGAGGGTGGGTGGCTACACCTTC. It codes for CSVGRVGGYTF.

The chain has TRBV7-9 and TRBJ1-4, with D unresolved. The CDR3 runs to 18 residues. Germline-derived CDR1 and CDR2 are SEHNR and FQNEAQ (reference sequence). The V gene lost 3 bases and the J gene lost 4 bases, with 21 bases spanning the gap. The CDR3 bases are TGTGCCAGCAGCTTCCGGCGGGGAAGAGGACCCTATAATGAAAAACTGTTTTTT. This encodes CASSFRRGRGPYNEKLFF. Complete variable domain (other parts from reference TRBV7-9 and TRBJ1-4): DTGVSQNPRHKITKRGQNVTFRCDPISEHNRLYWYRQTLGQGPEFLTYFQNEAQLEKSRLLSDRFSAERPKGSFSTLEIQRTEQGDSAMYLCASSFRRGRGPYNEKLFFGSGTQLSVL.

The table lists this clone with a few counts. The chain employs TRBV15 and TRBJ1-4; no reliable D call. Germline loops: CDR1 LNHNV, CDR2 YYDKDF (reference sequence). V lost 6 bases and J lost 8, with 10 bases in between. The CDR3 is made up of 12 amino acids. CDR3 nucleotide sequence: TGTGCCACCAGGAACGGTGCCGAAAAACTGTTTTTT. Translating gives CATRNGAEKLFF. Variable domain in full (rest from reference TRBV15 and TRBJ1-4): DAMVIQNPRYQVTQFGKPVTLSCSQTLNHNVMYWYQQKSSQAPKLLFHYYDKDFNNEADTPDNFQSRRPNTSFCFLDIRSPGLGDTAMYLCATRNGAEKLFFGSGTQLSVL.

The chain combines TRBV5-6 with TRBJ2-7; 7 bases are a match to TRBD2. CDR3 length equals 14 residues. J lost 6 bases, V lost 0 bases, and 6 bases had no gene match. Germline CDR1 and CDR2: SGHDT and YYEEEE. The CDR3 loop reads CASSLGRGVGEQYF. CDR3 nucleotides: TGTGCCAGCAGCTTGGGACGGGGGGTGGGCGAGCAGTACTTC.

The chain joins TRBV5-5 to TRBJ2-3; tentative D call: TRBD1 (5 bases). V dropped 4 bases and J dropped 1 base, with 16 bases sitting between them. This CDR3 region has 16 residues. From germline, CDR1 is SGHKS and CDR2 YYEKEE (reference sequence). The CDR3 loop is CASSRGRVSGTDTQYF. The CDR3 nucleotides are TGTGCCAGCAGCCGAGGCAGGGTCAGTGGCACAGATACGCAGTATTTT.

This chain connects TRBV2 to TRBJ1-1; 8 nucleotides match TRBD1. CDR1 is SNHLY and CDR2 is FYNNEI in the germline V gene. The trim removed 6 bases at V and 4 bases at J, leaving 7 bases unmatched. This CDR3 has 14 amino acids. The CDR3 sequence: CASSKQGDVTEAFF. CDR3 DNA sequence: TGTGCCAGCAGCAAACAGGGGGACGTCACTGAAGCTTTCTTT.

The genes are TRBV6-5 and TRBJ2-1; 7 positions match TRBD2. Germline lookup yields CDR1 MNHEY and CDR2 SVGAGI. V dropped 6 bases and J dropped 0; count of bases not matched to a gene: 2. This CDR3 has 14 residues. CDR3 nucleotides: TGTGCCAGCAGCCGCGGGAGCTCCTACAATGAGCAGTTCTTC. This translates into CASSRGSSYNEQFF.

The rearrangement joins TRBV27 to TRBJ1-4; 8 bases align to TRBD1. The V gene end was trimmed by 11 bases and the J gene end by 8 bases; junction bases not matched to a gene: 16. The germline V gene encodes CDR1 MNHEY and CDR2 SMNVEV (reference sequence). The CDR3 length is 15 residues. The CDR3 here is CAGTGVDGSCEKLFF. The DNA of the CDR3 is TGTGCCGGGACAGGAGTAGATGGGTCATGCGAAAAACTGTTTTTT.